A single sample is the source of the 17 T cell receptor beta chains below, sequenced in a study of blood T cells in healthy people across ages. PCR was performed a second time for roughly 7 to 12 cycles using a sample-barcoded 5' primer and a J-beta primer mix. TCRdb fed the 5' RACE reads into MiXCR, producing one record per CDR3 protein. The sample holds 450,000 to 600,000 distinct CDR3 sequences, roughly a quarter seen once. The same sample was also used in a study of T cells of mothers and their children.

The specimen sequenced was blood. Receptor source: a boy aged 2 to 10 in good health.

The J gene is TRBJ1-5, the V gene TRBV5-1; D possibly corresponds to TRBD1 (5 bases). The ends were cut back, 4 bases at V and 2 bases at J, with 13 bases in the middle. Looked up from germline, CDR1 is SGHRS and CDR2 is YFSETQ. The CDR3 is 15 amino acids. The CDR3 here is CASSLAGAGNQPQHF. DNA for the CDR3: TGCGCCAGCAGCCTGGCTGGGGCTGGCAATCAGCCCCAGCATTTT.

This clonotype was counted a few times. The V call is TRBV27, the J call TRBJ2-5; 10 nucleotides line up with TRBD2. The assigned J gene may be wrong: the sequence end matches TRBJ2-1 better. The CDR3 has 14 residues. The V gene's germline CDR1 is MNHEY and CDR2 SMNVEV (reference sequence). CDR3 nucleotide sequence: TGTGCCAGCAGGCCCAGCGGGGGGGCAGGTGAGCAGTTCTTC. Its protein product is CASRPSGGAGEQFF.

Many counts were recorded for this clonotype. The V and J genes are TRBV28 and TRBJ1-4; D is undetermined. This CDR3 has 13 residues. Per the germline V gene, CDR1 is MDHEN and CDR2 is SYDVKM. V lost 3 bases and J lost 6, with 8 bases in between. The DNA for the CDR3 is TGTGCCAGCAGTTTGTCGTCCGATGAAAAACTGTTTTTT. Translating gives CASSLSSDEKLFF. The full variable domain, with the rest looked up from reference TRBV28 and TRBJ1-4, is DVKVTQSSRYLVKRTGEKVFLECVQDMDHENMFWYRQDPGLGLRLIYFSYDVKMKEKGDIPEGYSVSREKKERFSLILESASTNQTSMYLCASSLSSDEKLFFGSGTQLSVL.

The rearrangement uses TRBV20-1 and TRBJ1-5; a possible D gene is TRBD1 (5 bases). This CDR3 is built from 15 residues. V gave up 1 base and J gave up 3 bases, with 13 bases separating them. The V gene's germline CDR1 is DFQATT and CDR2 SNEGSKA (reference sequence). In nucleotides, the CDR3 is TGCAGTGCTAGAGGTTTGTCGGGGCCCAATCAGCCCCAGCATTTT. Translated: CSARGLSGPNQPQHF.

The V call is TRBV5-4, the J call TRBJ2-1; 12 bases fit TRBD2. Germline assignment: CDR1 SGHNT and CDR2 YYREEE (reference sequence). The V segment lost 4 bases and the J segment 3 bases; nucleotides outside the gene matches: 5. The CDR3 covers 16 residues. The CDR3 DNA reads TGTGCCAGCAGCCCGGAGGGACTAGCGGGCTACAATGAGCAGTTCTTC. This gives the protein CASSPEGLAGYNEQFF.

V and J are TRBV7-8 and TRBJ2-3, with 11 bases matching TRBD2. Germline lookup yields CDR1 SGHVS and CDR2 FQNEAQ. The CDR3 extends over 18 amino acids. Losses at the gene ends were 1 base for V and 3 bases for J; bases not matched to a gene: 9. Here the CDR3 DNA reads TGTGCCAGCAGCTTAGTGCCCTTGCTAGCGGGAGGAACAGATACGCAGTATTTT. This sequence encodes CASSLVPLLAGGTDTQYF.

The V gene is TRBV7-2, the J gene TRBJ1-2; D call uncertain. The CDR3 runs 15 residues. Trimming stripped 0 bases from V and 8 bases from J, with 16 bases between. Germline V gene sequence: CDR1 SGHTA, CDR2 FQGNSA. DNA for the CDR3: TGTGCCAGCAGCTTAGCCCCTACACTGGCTCGGGGCTACACCTTC. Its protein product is CASSLAPTLARGYTF.

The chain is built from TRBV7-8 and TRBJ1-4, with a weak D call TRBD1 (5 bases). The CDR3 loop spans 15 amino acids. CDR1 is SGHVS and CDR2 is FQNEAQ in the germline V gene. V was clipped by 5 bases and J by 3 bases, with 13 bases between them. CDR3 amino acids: CASSPGGGSNEKLFF. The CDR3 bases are TGTGCCAGCAGCCCTGGCGGGGGATCTAATGAAAAACTGTTTTTT.

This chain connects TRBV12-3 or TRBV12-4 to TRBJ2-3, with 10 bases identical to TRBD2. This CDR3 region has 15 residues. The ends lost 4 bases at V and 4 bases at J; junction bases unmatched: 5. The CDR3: CASSSLAGAADTQYF. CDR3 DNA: TGTGCCAGCAGTTCTCTAGCGGGAGCTGCAGATACGCAGTATTTT.

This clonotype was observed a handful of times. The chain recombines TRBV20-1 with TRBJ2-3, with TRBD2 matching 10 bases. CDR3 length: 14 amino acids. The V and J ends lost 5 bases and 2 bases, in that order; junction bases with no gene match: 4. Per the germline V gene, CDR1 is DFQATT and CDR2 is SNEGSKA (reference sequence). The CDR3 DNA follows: TGCAGTGCTGCCAGCGGGAGGGTCACAGATACGCAGTATTTT. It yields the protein CSAASGRVTDTQYF.

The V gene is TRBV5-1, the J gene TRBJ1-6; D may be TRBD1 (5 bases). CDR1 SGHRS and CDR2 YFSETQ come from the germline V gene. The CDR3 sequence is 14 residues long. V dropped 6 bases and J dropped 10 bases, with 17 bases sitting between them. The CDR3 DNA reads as TGCGCCAGCATGCTCGGGGCAGAAGGATCACCCCTCCACTTT. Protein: CASMLGAEGSPLHF. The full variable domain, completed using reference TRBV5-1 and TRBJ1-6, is KAGVTQTPRYLIKTRGQQVTLSCSPISGHRSVSWYQQTPGQGLQFLFEYFSETQRNKGNFPGRFSGRQFSNSRSEMNVSTLELGDSALYLCASMLGAEGSPLHFGNGTRLTVT.

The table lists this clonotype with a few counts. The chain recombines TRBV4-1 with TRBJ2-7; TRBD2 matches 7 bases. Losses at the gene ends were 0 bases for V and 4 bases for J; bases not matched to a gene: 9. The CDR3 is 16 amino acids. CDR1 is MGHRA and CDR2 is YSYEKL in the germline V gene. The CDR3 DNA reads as TGCGCCAGCAGCCAAGATCCGCTAGCGGCGAGATACGAGCAGTACTTC. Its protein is CASSQDPLAARYEQYF.

As DNA, the CDR3 is TGTGCCAGCAGTTTGTCCAGCGGGAGGCGGGAGCAGTACTTC. It specifies CASSLSSGRREQYF. The chain is built from TRBV12-3 or TRBV12-4 and TRBJ2-7; TRBD2 aligns across 9 bases. Unmatched junction bases numbered 7, after V lost 3 bases and J lost 7 bases. This CDR3 region has 14 residues.

CDR3 coding DNA: TGTGCCAGCAGCTTCGATGGGGGGCGAAACATTCAGTACTTC. Its translation is CASSFDGGRNIQYF. This chain connects TRBV5-8 to TRBJ2-4; D tentatively reads TRBD1 or TRBD2 (6 bases each). The CDR3 is 14 amino acids. Germline V gene sequence: CDR1 SGHTS, CDR2 YDEGEE. V was trimmed by 2 bases and J by 6 bases, leaving 12 bases between them. The full variable domain, in which reference TRBV5-8 and TRBJ2-4 provide the parts outside the CDR3, is EAGVTQSPTHLIKTRGQQATLRCSPISGHTSVYWYQQALGLGLQFLLWYDEGEERNRGNFPPRFSGRQFPNYSSELNVNALELEDSALYLCASSFDGGRNIQYFGAGTRLSVL.

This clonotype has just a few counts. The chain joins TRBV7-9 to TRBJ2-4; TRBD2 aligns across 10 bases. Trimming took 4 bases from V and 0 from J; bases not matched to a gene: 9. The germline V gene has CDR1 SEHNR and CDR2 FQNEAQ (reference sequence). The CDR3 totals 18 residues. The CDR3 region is CASSSTRLAGIAKNIQYF. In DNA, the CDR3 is TGTGCCAGCAGCTCGACGCGACTAGCGGGCATAGCCAAAAACATTCAGTACTTC.

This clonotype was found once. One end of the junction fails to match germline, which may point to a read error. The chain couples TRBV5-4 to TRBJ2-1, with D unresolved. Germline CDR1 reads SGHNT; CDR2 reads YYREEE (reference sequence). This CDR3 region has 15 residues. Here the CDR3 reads CASNLREVSYNEQFF. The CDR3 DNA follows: TGTGCCAGCAACTTGCGAGAGGTTTCCTACAATGAGCAGTTCTTC.

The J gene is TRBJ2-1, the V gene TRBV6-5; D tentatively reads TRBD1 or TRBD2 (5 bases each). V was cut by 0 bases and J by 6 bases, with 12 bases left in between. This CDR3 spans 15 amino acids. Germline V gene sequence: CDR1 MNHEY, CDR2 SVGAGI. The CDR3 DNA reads TGTGCCAGCAGTTACTCGAGGGGATGGGGCAATGAGCAGTTCTTC. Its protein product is CASSYSRGWGNEQFF.